The 23 T cell receptor beta chains reported below all come from one sample, sequenced in a study of cytomegalovirus exposure and HLA in healthy donors. Method: immunoSEQ multiplex PCR; TCRdb's copy keeps in-frame clones and lacks some. Of 100,000 to 150,000 clones listed, 80% to 90% are singletons. Specimen: PBMCs. These receptors were obtained from a woman between 18 and 29 years old in good health and CMV-seronegative.

The rearrangement uses TRBV2 and TRBJ1-2, with D uncertain. Trimming stripped 2 bases from V and 4 bases from J, with 17 bases between. This CDR3 spans 16 amino acids. Germline V gene sequence: CDR1 SNHLY, CDR2 FYNNEI. The CDR3 DNA follows: TGTGCCAGCAGTGAAAGTCCAGACACCCTCTTCTATGGCTACACCTTC. Translation: CASSESPDTLFYGYTF.

The chain uses TRBV4-3 and TRBJ2-7; 11 bases match TRBD1. This CDR3 comprises 16 residues. The germline V gene has CDR1 LGHNA and CDR2 YSLEER. J lost 2 bases, V lost 3 bases, and 6 bases had no gene match. This CDR3 is CASSQQPGQGAYEQYF. In DNA, the CDR3 is TGCGCCAGCAGCCAGCAACCGGGACAGGGGGCCTACGAGCAGTACTTC.

This sequence joins TRBV30 and TRBJ2-1; the match to TRBD2 covers 12 bases. This CDR3 contains 17 residues. CDR1 and CDR2 (germline): GTSNPN, SVGIG (reference sequence). The V gene end was trimmed by 0 bases and the J gene end by 8 bases; junction bases not matched to a gene: 11. Written as DNA, the CDR3 is TGTGCCTGGAGTGTATCGCGGACTAGCGGGATGACGTATGAGCAGTTCTTC. Translation: CAWSVSRTSGMTYEQFF.

The CDR3 nucleotides read TGTGCCAGCAGCCACCCGGGACAGGGGATTTCTGATCTCTCTGGAAACACCATATATTTT. It translates to CASSHPGQGISDLSGNTIYF. The rearrangement joins TRBV7-8 to TRBJ1-3; TRBD1 matches at 10 bases. CDR1 is SGHVS and CDR2 is FQNEAQ in the germline V gene. V shed 5 bases, J shed 0 bases, and the junction held 16 bases outside the gene matches. The CDR3 spans 20 residues.

CDR3 amino acids: CASSSPSGRAVPGELFF. As DNA, the CDR3 is TGTGCCAGCAGCTCCCCCAGCGGGAGGGCCGTCCCCGGGGAGCTGTTTTTT. The chain links TRBV11-3 to TRBJ2-2; 10 nucleotides agree with TRBD2. The CDR3 contains 17 residues. Germline CDR1 SGHNT, CDR2 YENEEA. J was trimmed by 6 bases and V by 4 bases; bases with no gene match: 11.

This clone was detected once. V and J are TRBV9 and TRBJ1-3; no firm D call. Germline V CDR1 and CDR2: SGDLS, YYNGEE. Trimming removed 3 bases at V and 1 base at J, with 14 bases between. This CDR3 contains 16 residues. As DNA, the CDR3 is TGTGCCAGCAGCGCCGGGTCCCCTTCTTCTGGAAACACCATATATTTT. Translating it yields CASSAGSPSSGNTIYF.

The rearrangement joins TRBV27 to TRBJ1-4, with D perhaps matching TRBD1 (5 bases). Deletions cut 3 bases from V and 6 bases from J, with 11 bases between. The CDR3 spans 14 residues. In germline, CDR1 is MNHEY, CDR2 SMNVEV (reference sequence). Written as DNA, the CDR3 is TGTGCCAGCAGTTTTATTGGGGCAGATGAAAAACTGTTTTTT. Translation gives CASSFIGADEKLFF.

The chain uses TRBV7-2 and TRBJ2-1; 12 nucleotides agree with TRBD1. V was pared by 2 bases and J by 7 bases, with 3 bases of the junction left unmatched. The length of the CDR3 is 15 residues. Germline CDR1 reads SGHTA; CDR2 reads FQGNSA. CDR3 coding DNA: TGTGCCAGCAGCTTACCGGGACAGGGGGCTAATGAGCAGTTCTTC. As protein: CASSLPGQGANEQFF.

This chain connects TRBV6-1 to TRBJ2-4, with a possible D match to TRBD2 (5 bases). Germline V CDR1 and CDR2: MNHNS, SASEGT. V lost 1 base, J lost 0 bases, and 19 bases lay in between. CDR3 length equals 19 residues. CDR3 protein: CASSEGRYGMMLAKNIQYF. The CDR3 DNA reads as TGTGCCAGCAGTGAAGGGCGTTACGGGATGATGCTAGCCAAAAACATTCAGTACTTC.

This clone was observed once. V usage is TRBV28 and J usage is TRBJ1-5; D is ambiguous. The CDR3 is made up of 14 amino acids. Germline CDR1 and CDR2: MDHEN and SYDVKM. The ends were cut back, 2 bases at V and 3 bases at J, with 8 bases in the middle. The CDR3 protein is CASSLSHINQPQHF. CDR3 DNA: TGTGCCAGCAGTTTAAGCCATATCAATCAGCCCCAGCATTTT. The full variable domain, completed using reference TRBV28 and TRBJ1-5, is DVKVTQSSRYLVKRTGEKVFLECVQDMDHENMFWYRQDPGLGLRLIYFSYDVKMKEKGDIPEGYSVSREKKERFSLILESASTNQTSMYLCASSLSHINQPQHFGDGTRLSIL.

The genes are TRBV25-1 and TRBJ2-3; 9 bases line up with TRBD1. This CDR3 spans 18 amino acids. Germline V CDR1 and CDR2: MGHDK, SYGVNS. Losses at the gene ends were 4 bases for V and 0 bases for J; bases not matched to a gene: 11. The CDR3 DNA reads as TGTGCCAGCAGTGCCGTGCTAGGGACAGGGCCTAGCACAGATACGCAGTATTTT. Residues: CASSAVLGTGPSTDTQYF.

The chain has TRBV18 and TRBJ2-7, with TRBD2 identical over 9 bases. The CDR3 is 15 amino acids. V dropped 3 bases and J dropped 6; count of bases not matched to a gene: 9. Germline V CDR1 and CDR2: KGHSH, LQKENI. CDR3 nucleotide sequence: TGTGCCAGCTCACCCCCGGGGCTAGCGGGACTCGAGCAGTACTTC. This sequence encodes CASSPPGLAGLEQYF.

The gene calls are TRBV27 and TRBJ1-5, with 12 bases fitting TRBD1. CDR1 is MNHEY and CDR2 is SMNVEV in the germline V gene (reference sequence). Losses at the gene ends were 6 bases for V and 4 bases for J; bases not matched to a gene: 4. The CDR3 length is 15 residues. CDR3 loop: CASSGDRGRNQPQHF. The DNA for the CDR3 is TGTGCCAGCAGCGGGGACAGGGGGCGTAATCAGCCCCAGCATTTT.

V is TRBV5-1 and J is TRBJ1-6; D call uncertain. The germline V gene has CDR1 SGHRS and CDR2 YFSETQ. There are 19 residues in the CDR3. V was trimmed by 1 base and J by 0 bases, leaving 17 bases between them. In DNA, the CDR3 is TGCGCCAGCAGCTTGCGATTGGTCGGCGGGAGCTCCTATAATTCACCCCTCCACTTT. It is translated as CASSLRLVGGSSYNSPLHF.

V gene TRBV28 combines with J gene TRBJ2-3; possibly TRBD2 for D (5 bases). CDR3 size: 12 residues. V was clipped by 6 bases and J by 6 bases, with 10 bases between them. The germline CDR1 and CDR2 sequences are MDHEN and SYDVKM. CDR3 sequence: CASSGVSDTQYF. In DNA, the CDR3 is TGTGCCAGCAGCGGGGTTTCGGATACGCAGTATTTT.

The rearrangement links TRBV13 to TRBJ1-4; 8 bases line up with TRBD1. Trimming took 2 bases from V and 7 from J; bases not matched to a gene: 6. Germline V gene data show CDR1 as PRHDT and CDR2 as FYEKMQ (reference sequence). There are 15 residues in the CDR3. CDR3 DNA sequence: TGTGCCAGCAGCTTAATCCAGGGGGCGAGTGAAAAACTGTTTTTT. This codes for CASSLIQGASEKLFF.

V usage is TRBV27 and J usage is TRBJ1-2; 7 bases are a match to TRBD1. The CDR3 sequence is 14 residues long. Germline V lookup: CDR1 MNHEY, CDR2 SMNVEV (reference sequence). The junction had 10 bases not matched to a gene; V was cut back by 5 bases and J by 7 bases. The CDR3 region has the DNA TGTGCCAGCAGTCCGGGCACAGGGGTAAGTGGCTACACCTTC. It is translated as CASSPGTGVSGYTF.

This clone was seen once. The chain recombines TRBV11-2 with TRBJ2-7; unclear D gene. The V end was cut by 1 base, the J end by 4 bases, with 14 bases between. The germline CDR1 and CDR2 sequences are SGHAT and FQNNGV. The length of the CDR3 is 15 residues. CDR3 coding DNA: TGTGCCAGCAGCTTAGGAGGTGGATTAGGTTACGAGCAGTACTTC. This translates into CASSLGGGLGYEQYF.

The chain employs TRBV6-5 and TRBJ1-2, with D possibly matching TRBD1 (6 bases). Germline V CDR1 and CDR2: MNHEY, SVGAGI. This CDR3 region has 15 residues. Trimming pared 7 bases from V and 6 bases from J, leaving 21 bases between. The CDR3 here is CASNRRGGAFDGYTF. The CDR3 DNA sequence: TGTGCCAGCAATCGAAGGGGGGGGGCTTTCGATGGCTACACCTTC.

The chain uses TRBV5-1 and TRBJ2-2; the match to TRBD2 covers 9 bases. Trimming took 4 bases from V and 8 from J; bases not matched to a gene: 9. There are 15 residues in the CDR3. In germline, CDR1 is SGHRS, CDR2 YFSETQ. CDR3 protein: CASSNLAGASGELFF. CDR3 bases: TGCGCCAGCAGCAATTTAGCGGGAGCATCGGGGGAGCTGTTTTTT.

This sequence joins TRBV2 and TRBJ1-4; D is possibly TRBD1 (6 bases). Germline V lookup: CDR1 SNHLY, CDR2 FYNNEI. The CDR3 spans 18 residues. With 6 bases removed from V and 2 bases from J, the gap between germline ends came to 22 bases. The CDR3 region has the DNA TGTGCCAGCAGCCAGGGGCCATACCCAGGGGCTACTAATGAAAAACTGTTTTTT. Translating it yields CASSQGPYPGATNEKLFF.

The chain uses TRBV28 and TRBJ2-1, with D possibly matching TRBD1 (5 bases). CDR3 size: 14 residues. CDR1 is MDHEN, CDR2 SYDVKM, per germline. V lost 4 bases to trimming and J lost 1 base, with 8 bases between them. The CDR3: CASSSSGSYNEQFF. CDR3 nucleotides: TGTGCCAGCAGTTCCTCAGGGTCCTACAATGAGCAGTTCTTC.

The V gene is TRBV5-4, the J gene TRBJ2-5; tentative D call: TRBD2 (7 bases). This CDR3 region has 15 residues. V lost 0 bases and J lost 5, with 14 bases in between. Germline loops: CDR1 SGHNT, CDR2 YYREEE (reference sequence). CDR3 in DNA: TGTGCCAGCAGCTTGGAGCCCGGGGGGCGGGAGACCCAGTACTTC. This sequence encodes CASSLEPGGRETQYF.